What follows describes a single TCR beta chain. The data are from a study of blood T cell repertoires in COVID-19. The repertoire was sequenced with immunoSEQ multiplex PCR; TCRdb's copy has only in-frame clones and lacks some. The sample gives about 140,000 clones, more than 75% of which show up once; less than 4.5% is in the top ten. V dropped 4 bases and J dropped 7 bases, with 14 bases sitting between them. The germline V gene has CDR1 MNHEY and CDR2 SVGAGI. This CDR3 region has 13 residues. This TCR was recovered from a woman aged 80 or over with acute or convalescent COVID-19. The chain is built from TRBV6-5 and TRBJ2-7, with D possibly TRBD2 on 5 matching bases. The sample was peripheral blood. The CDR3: CASSSGGRGEQYF. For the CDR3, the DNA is TGTGCCAGCAGTTCAGGAGGCCGGGGTGAGCAGTACTTC.